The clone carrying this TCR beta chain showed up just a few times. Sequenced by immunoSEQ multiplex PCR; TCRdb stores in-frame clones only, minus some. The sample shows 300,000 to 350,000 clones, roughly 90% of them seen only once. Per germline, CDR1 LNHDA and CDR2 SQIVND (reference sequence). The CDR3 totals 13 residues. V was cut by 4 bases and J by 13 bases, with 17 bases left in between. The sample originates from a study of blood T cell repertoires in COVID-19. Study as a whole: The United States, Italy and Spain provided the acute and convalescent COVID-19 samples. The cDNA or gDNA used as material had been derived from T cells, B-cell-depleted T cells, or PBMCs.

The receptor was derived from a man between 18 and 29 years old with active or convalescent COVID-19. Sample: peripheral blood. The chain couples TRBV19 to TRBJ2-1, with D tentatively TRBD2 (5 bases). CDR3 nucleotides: TGTGCCAGTAGTAAAGATAGCGAACTATCCCAGTTCTTC. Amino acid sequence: CASSKDSELSQFF.